The following is a T cell receptor (beta chain) sequence with its context. This sample was taken from a study of identical twins. MiXCR was run by TCRdb on the 5' RACE reads, yielding one entry per CDR3 protein. The repertoire includes approximately 220,000 distinct CDR3 sequences, 6% to 8.5% of them detected once, and under 7% sits in the top ten. V lost 3 bases, J lost 5 bases, and 13 bases lay in between. The length of the CDR3 is 14 residues. Germline values: CDR1 MDHEN, CDR2 SYDVKM. These data were likewise used in another study, on yellow fever vaccine responses in identical twins.

The V and J genes are TRBV28 and TRBJ2-5; D is uncertain. Sequenced input: CD8+ T cells sorted from blood. The receptor's source is a woman under 30 in good health. This CDR3 reads CASSFSGPQETQYF. As DNA, the CDR3 is TGTGCCAGCAGTTTTTCTGGCCCCCAGGAGACCCAGTACTTC.